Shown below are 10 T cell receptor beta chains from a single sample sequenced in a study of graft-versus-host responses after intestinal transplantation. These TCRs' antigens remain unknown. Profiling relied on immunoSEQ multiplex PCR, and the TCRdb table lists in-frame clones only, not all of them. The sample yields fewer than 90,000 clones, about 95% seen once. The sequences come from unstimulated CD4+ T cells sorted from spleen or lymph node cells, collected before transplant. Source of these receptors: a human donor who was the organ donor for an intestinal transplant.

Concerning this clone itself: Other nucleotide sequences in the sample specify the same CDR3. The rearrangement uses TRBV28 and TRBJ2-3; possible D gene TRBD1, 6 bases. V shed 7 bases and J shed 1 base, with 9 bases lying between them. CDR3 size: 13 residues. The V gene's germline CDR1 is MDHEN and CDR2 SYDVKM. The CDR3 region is CASKRTGTDTQYF. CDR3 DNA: TGTGCCAGCAAACGGACAGGCACAGATACGCAGTATTTT.

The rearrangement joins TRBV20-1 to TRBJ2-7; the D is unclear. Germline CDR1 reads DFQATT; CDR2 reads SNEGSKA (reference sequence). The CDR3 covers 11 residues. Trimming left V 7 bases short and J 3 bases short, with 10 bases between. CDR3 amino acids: CSVEQSYEQYF. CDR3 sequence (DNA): TGCAGTGTGGAACAGAGCTACGAGCAGTACTTC.

The CDR3 DNA reads as TGCAGCGTTTATCCGGGACAGGGTCCCGCAGAGACCCAGTACTTC. Translating it yields CSVYPGQGPAETQYF. The chain combines TRBV29-1 with TRBJ2-5, with 9 bases fitting TRBD1. The CDR3 is 15 amino acids. With 5 bases clipped from V and 4 bases from J, the junction kept 11 bases outside the gene matches. Germline loops: CDR1 SQVTM, CDR2 ANQGSEA.

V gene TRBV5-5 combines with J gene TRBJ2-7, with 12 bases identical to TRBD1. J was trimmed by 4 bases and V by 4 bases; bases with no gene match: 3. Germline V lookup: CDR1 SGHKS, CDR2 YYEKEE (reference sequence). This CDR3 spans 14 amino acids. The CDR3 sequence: CASSRDRGQYEQYF. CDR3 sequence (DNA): TGTGCCAGCAGCCGGGACAGGGGGCAGTACGAGCAGTACTTC.

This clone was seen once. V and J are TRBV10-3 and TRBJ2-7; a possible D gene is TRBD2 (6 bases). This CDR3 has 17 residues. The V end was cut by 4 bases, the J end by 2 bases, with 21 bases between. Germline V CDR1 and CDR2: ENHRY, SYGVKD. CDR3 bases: TGTGCCATCAGTGCTAGCTTAGGACTAACTTACGCCTACGAGCAGTACTTC. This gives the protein CAISASLGLTYAYEQYF.

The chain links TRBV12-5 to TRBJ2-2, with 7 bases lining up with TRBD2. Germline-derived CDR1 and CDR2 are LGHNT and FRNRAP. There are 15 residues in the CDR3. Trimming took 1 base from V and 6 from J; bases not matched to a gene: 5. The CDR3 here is CASGLGLALAGELFF. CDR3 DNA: TGTGCTAGTGGTTTGGGACTAGCACTCGCCGGGGAGCTGTTTTTT.

DNA for the CDR3: TGTGCCAGCAGCTTAGCTTCGACGGGGACAAAGTGGTTCTTC. Translating it yields CASSLASTGTKWFF. V usage is TRBV7-2 and J usage is TRBJ2-1; tentative D call: TRBD1 (6 bases). This CDR3 comprises 14 residues. Germline V gene sequence: CDR1 SGHTA, CDR2 FQGNSA. V lost 0 bases and J 15 bases, leaving 18 bases between the germline ends.

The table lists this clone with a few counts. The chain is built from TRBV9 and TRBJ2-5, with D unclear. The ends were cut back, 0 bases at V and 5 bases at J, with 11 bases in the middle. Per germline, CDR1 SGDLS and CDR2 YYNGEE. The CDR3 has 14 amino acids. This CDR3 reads CASSVDPRAETQYF. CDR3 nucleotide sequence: TGTGCCAGCAGCGTAGACCCACGGGCGGAGACCCAGTACTTC.

In DNA, the CDR3 is TGTGCCAGCAGTCGAGCAAATGGGAACTATGGCTACACCTTC. The encoded protein is CASSRANGNYGYTF. The chain employs TRBV6-5 and TRBJ1-2; D not certain. V lost 5 bases and J lost 2, with 12 bases in between. The CDR3 is made up of 14 amino acids. Per germline, CDR1 MNHEY and CDR2 SVGAGI.

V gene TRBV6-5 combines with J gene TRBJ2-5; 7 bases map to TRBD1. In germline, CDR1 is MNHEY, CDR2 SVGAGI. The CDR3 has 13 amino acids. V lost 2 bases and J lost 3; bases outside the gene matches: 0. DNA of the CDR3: TGTGCCAGCAGTTACGACAGGGAAGAGACCCAGTACTTC. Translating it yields CASSYDREETQYF.